This T cell receptor (beta chain) is from a study of shared clonotypes between healthy human individuals. This clone was recorded at least ten times. For every subset, genomic DNA was evenly distributed across several immunoSEQ plates. Profiling relied on immunoSEQ multiplex PCR, and the TCRdb table lists in-frame clones only, not all of them. Among about 480,000 clones listed, nearly 80% were seen once. Trimming pared 6 bases from V and 6 bases from J, leaving 19 bases between. The CDR3 contains 15 residues. Germline V gene data show CDR1 as SGHAT and CDR2 as FQNNGV. The material sequenced was PBMCs. The chain is built from TRBV11-2 and TRBJ2-3, with D perhaps matching TRBD2 (7 bases). The receptor was isolated from a woman aged 40-49 years in good health. Some clones in this sample may be carry-over from other donors' samples. CDR3 in amino acids: CASSQGGRAGDTQYF. The CDR3 DNA reads TGTGCCAGCAGTCAAGGGGGGAGGGCCGGGGATACGCAGTATTTT. The full variable domain, with the rest looked up from reference TRBV11-2 and TRBJ2-3, is EAGVAQSPRYKIIEKRQSVAFWCNPISGHATLYWYQQILGQGPKLLIQFQNNGVVDDSQLPKDRFSAERLKGVDSTLKIQPAKLEDSAVYLCASSQGGRAGDTQYFGPGTRLTVL.